This T cell receptor (beta chain) was observed in a study of blood T cell repertoires in COVID-19. Study-level information: The cDNA or gDNA used as material had been derived from T cells, B-cell-depleted T cells, or PBMCs.

Source study methods: Reference gene primer amplification in the assay estimated nucleated cell counts. Method: immunoSEQ multiplex PCR; TCRdb's copy keeps in-frame clones and lacks some. The V and J calls and clone size come from that table; D and trimming were worked out from the DNA. The table includes 150,000 or so clones, about 85% detected once. This CDR3 spans 13 amino acids. Germline loops: CDR1 GTSNPN, CDR2 SVGIG (reference sequence). V gave up 6 bases and J gave up 4 bases; unmatched junction bases: 3. Source material: peripheral blood. The clonotype originates from a human donor with acute or convalescent COVID-19. The donor label of this sample is uncertain. This chain links TRBV30 with TRBJ2-2; 9 positions match TRBD1. CDR3 region: CACGTGITGELFF. Written as DNA, the CDR3 is TGTGCCTGTGGGACAGGGATCACCGGGGAGCTGTTTTTT.